The clone carrying this T cell receptor (beta chain) came up a few times. Its specificity is not known. The data were obtained in a study of cytomegalovirus exposure and HLA in healthy donors. General observations from the study: Fewer N-insertions than the approximately 680-donor mean were reportedly shown by an Asian-associated ancestry cluster in a later analysis. Most likely, a cluster of highly shared sequence variants arose as a sequencing artifact. Most CMV-associated TCR beta chains appeared HLA-restricted in a later analysis. Accurate predictions that matched the HLA-A and HLA-B alleles of most subjects were reportedly made from TCR beta sequences.

13 Jbeta primers and 60 Vbeta primers were used for the PCR. Some clones are missing from TCRdb's copy, which holds only in-frame ones; the method was immunoSEQ multiplex PCR. The table lists 200,000 or so clones, approximately 85% of them singletons. The CDR3 contains 12 residues. Germline CDR1 is SNHLY and CDR2 is FYNNEI. Deletions cut 7 bases from V and 2 bases from J, with 8 bases between. The sample comprised PBMCs. This sequence joins TRBV2 and TRBJ1-1, with unresolved D. This TCR was recovered from a woman aged 50 to 65 in good health and CMV-seropositive. CDR3 nucleotide sequence: TGTGCCAGCACTTCGGGAAACACTGAAGCTTTCTTT. Protein: CASTSGNTEAFF.